In its sample, the clone carrying this T cell receptor (beta chain) was seen a few times. The antigen is unknown. From the 5' RACE reads, TCRdb called clonotypes with MiXCR, one entry per CDR3 protein. The profile covers some 500,000 distinct CDR3 sequences, with roughly an eighth appearing a single time and 0.8% to 1% taken by the ten largest. Healthy Caucasians, and only they, were the donors. These data belong to a study of identical twins. The study, taken as a whole, reports: Modeled out-of-frame TCR alpha sharing in monozygotic twins fell below observed levels. Where beta out-of-frame sequences were concerned, excess twin sharing was weaker. Fewer insertions marked abundant cord blood beta clonotypes; young adult naive trended weakly, memory not at all.

Trimming removed 4 bases from V and 3 bases from J; junction bases left unmatched: 11. The CDR3 runs 16 residues. Per the germline V gene, CDR1 is SNHLY and CDR2 is FYNNEI. These records were also assigned to another study, of yellow fever vaccine responses in identical twins.

Sequencing was done on a sample of CD4+ T cells sorted from blood. The source of this sequence is a young woman in good health. The rearrangement links TRBV2 to TRBJ2-7, with 8 nucleotides matching TRBD2. CDR3 DNA sequence: TGTGCCAGCAGTGGCCGGGGGGTAGCGGGGAGCTACGAGCAGTACTTC. Its protein product is CASSGRGVAGSYEQYF.